Below are 22 T cell receptor beta chains sequenced from a single sample in a study of Ad26.COV2.S vaccination and SARS-CoV-2 variants. Noted treatment: some 19 received Ad26.COV2.S at low or high dose, single or two shots; several received placebo; per-sample allocation not given. Sampling happened 63 days after the first vaccine or placebo injection. Data came from immunoSEQ multiplex PCR; TCRdb stores just in-frame clones and leaves some out. Among 300,000 to 500,000 clones listed, 70% to 90% were seen once. This specimen was peripheral blood, taken in a trial of Ad26.COV2.S vaccine versus placebo. The receptors stem from a person between 18 and 60 years old who received the Ad26.COV2.S COVID-19 vaccine or a placebo.

The chain combines TRBV13 with TRBJ2-5; D possibly corresponds to TRBD2 (6 bases). V shed 3 bases and J shed 5 bases, with 16 bases lying between them. The CDR3 is 15 amino acids. Germline assignment: CDR1 PRHDT and CDR2 FYEKMQ (reference sequence). CDR3 residues: CASSFRPGGAETQYF. CDR3 sequence (DNA): TGTGCCAGCAGCTTTAGGCCAGGCGGGGCGGAGACCCAGTACTTC.

This clone showed up just a few times. The chain is built from TRBV2 and TRBJ2-7, with TRBD2 matching over 8 bases. J was trimmed by 3 bases and V by 4 bases; bases with no gene match: 11. The CDR3 consists of 16 residues. Germline CDR1 and CDR2: SNHLY and FYNNEI. The CDR3 protein is CASSAVGVAGFYEQYF. DNA for the CDR3: TGTGCCAGCAGTGCCGTCGGGGTAGCGGGGTTCTACGAGCAGTACTTC.

The CDR3 DNA sequence: TGTGCCAGCAGCGCCTGGGACAGGAACTACGAGCAGTACTTC. The encoded protein is CASSAWDRNYEQYF. The chain uses TRBV4-2 and TRBJ2-7, with 8 bases matching TRBD1. The trim removed 5 bases at V and 3 bases at J, leaving 6 bases unmatched. The CDR3 runs 14 residues. The germline V gene has CDR1 LGHNA and CDR2 YNFKEQ.

The chain carries TRBV9 and TRBJ1-2, with no clear D. Trimming took 4 bases from V and 6 from J, leaving 10 bases between them. The CDR3 spans 12 residues. Germline CDR1 SGDLS, CDR2 YYNGEE. The CDR3 DNA is TGTGCCAGCAGCACCGGGAGGAATGGCTACACCTTC. Its translation is CASSTGRNGYTF.

The gene calls are TRBV5-5 and TRBJ1-2, with D hard to call. Trimming pared 3 bases from V and 12 bases from J, leaving 12 bases between. Germline V lookup: CDR1 SGHKS, CDR2 YYEKEE (reference sequence). This CDR3 is 11 amino acids long. CDR3 loop: CASSSQEYDTF. The CDR3 coding sequence is TGTGCCAGCAGCTCCCAGGAATACGACACCTTC. Together with reference TRBV5-5 and TRBJ1-2, the CDR3 gives the full variable domain: DAGVTQSPTHLIKTRGQQVTLRCSPISGHKSVSWYQQVLGQGPQFIFQYYEKEERGRGNFPDRFSARQFPNYSSELNVNALLLGDSALYLCASSSQEYDTFGSGTRLTVV.

This clone came up once. This chain links TRBV7-2 with TRBJ2-1; D perhaps matches TRBD2 (7 bases). CDR3 length: 15 amino acids. V was shortened by 5 bases and J by 8 bases, with 19 bases between the two germline ends. The germline V gene has CDR1 SGHTA and CDR2 FQGNSA. DNA of the CDR3: TGTGCCAGCAGCCACCGGGGGGCCCCTAGAGATGAGCAGTTCTTC. It is translated as CASSHRGAPRDEQFF.

The rearrangement uses TRBV6-5 and TRBJ1-1; no definite D call. CDR3 length: 12 amino acids. V was trimmed by 0 bases and J by 8 bases, leaving 7 bases between them. The germline V gene encodes CDR1 MNHEY and CDR2 SVGAGI. CDR3: CASSYSGKEAFF. In nucleotides, the CDR3 is TGTGCCAGCAGTTACTCTGGGAAGGAAGCTTTCTTT.

The chain is built from TRBV7-9 and TRBJ1-1; 7 bases map to TRBD1. This CDR3 has 16 residues. Germline V gene data show CDR1 as SEHNR and CDR2 as FQNEAQ (reference sequence). The V and J ends lost 4 bases and 8 bases, in that order; junction bases with no gene match: 16. CDR3 DNA sequence: TGTGCCAGCAGCTCAGTGGCGGAACAGGGGCGTCGGGAAGCTTTCTTT. As protein: CASSSVAEQGRREAFF.

This chain joins TRBV2 and TRBJ2-5; 11 positions match TRBD1. Germline V CDR1 and CDR2: SNHLY, FYNNEI. The V and J ends lost 2 bases and 0 bases, in that order; junction bases with no gene match: 11. This CDR3 has 19 residues. CDR3 region: CASSEWDRGVVVYQETQYF. CDR3 in DNA: TGTGCCAGCAGTGAATGGGACAGGGGGGTTGTCGTGTACCAAGAGACCCAGTACTTC.

The chain recombines TRBV6-5 with TRBJ1-1; D is unresolved. The CDR3 covers 14 residues. The germline V gene has CDR1 MNHEY and CDR2 SVGAGI. V lost 6 bases to trimming and J lost 2 bases, with 13 bases between them. The CDR3 loop reads CASSHGQLNTEAFF. CDR3 DNA: TGTGCCAGCAGCCACGGGCAATTAAACACTGAAGCTTTCTTT.

J is TRBJ1-1 and V is TRBV10-1; 9 bases align to TRBD1. Germline loops: CDR1 WNHNN, CDR2 SYGVQD (reference sequence). This CDR3 has 12 residues. V was pared by 6 bases and J by 7 bases, with 3 bases of the junction left unmatched. The CDR3 nucleotides are TGCGCCAGCAGAGCGACAGGGGGTGAAGCTTTCTTT. This translates into CASRATGGEAFF.

This sequence joins TRBV5-1 and TRBJ1-2, with no clear D. V was shortened by 4 bases and J by 5 bases, with 9 bases between the two germline ends. The CDR3 runs to 12 residues. Looked up from germline, CDR1 is SGHRS and CDR2 is YFSETQ. The CDR3 loop reads CASSDGRYGYTF. The DNA for the CDR3 is TGCGCCAGCAGCGACGGGCGGTATGGCTACACCTTC.

The chain recombines TRBV7-6 with TRBJ1-3; TRBD1 matches at 10 bases. The V and J ends lost 2 bases and 0 bases, in that order; junction bases with no gene match: 10. The CDR3 has 19 amino acids. The germline V gene encodes CDR1 SGHVS and CDR2 FNYEAQ. As DNA, the CDR3 is TGTGCCAGCAGCTTAAGGGGGACAGGGGCCCAGAGCTCTGGAAACACCATATATTTT. This sequence encodes CASSLRGTGAQSSGNTIYF.

The CDR3 region has the DNA TGTGCCAGCAGCTCCGTAAACAGGGGGAGAGGGTCTGGAAACACCATATATTTT. It translates to CASSSVNRGRGSGNTIYF. The chain is built from TRBV11-2 and TRBJ1-3, with 8 positions matching TRBD1. Per germline, CDR1 SGHAT and CDR2 FQNNGV. CDR3 length equals 18 residues. Losses at the gene ends were 4 bases for V and 1 base for J; bases not matched to a gene: 12. Looking up the rest from reference TRBV11-2 and TRBJ1-3 gives the full variable domain: EAGVAQSPRYKIIEKRQSVAFWCNPISGHATLYWYQQILGQGPKLLIQFQNNGVVDDSQLPKDRFSAERLKGVDSTLKIQPAKLEDSAVYLCASSSVNRGRGSGNTIYFGEGSWLTVV.

The chain links TRBV6-6 to TRBJ2-2; D gene uncertain. In germline, CDR1 is MNHNY, CDR2 SVGAGI (reference sequence). Trimming removed 3 bases at V and 3 bases at J, with 11 bases between. The CDR3 length is 15 residues. CDR3 protein: CASSYSRSDTGELFF. As DNA, the CDR3 is TGTGCCAGCAGTTATTCGCGGAGTGACACCGGGGAGCTGTTTTTT.

This chain links TRBV4-3 with TRBJ2-4, with 14 bases fitting TRBD2. V trimming: 4 bases; J trimming: 9 bases; junction bases outside the gene matches: 14. The germline V gene encodes CDR1 LGHNA and CDR2 YSLEER. The CDR3 runs 18 residues. As DNA, the CDR3 is TGCGCCAGCAGCCCGGGAGAGACTAGCGGGGGGGCCCATACCATTCAGTACTTC. Translating it yields CASSPGETSGGAHTIQYF.

The chain employs TRBV6-5 and TRBJ1-6; 9 bases are shared with TRBD1. This CDR3 is 14 amino acids long. CDR1 MNHEY and CDR2 SVGAGI come from the germline V gene. The V segment lost 2 bases and the J segment 9 bases; nucleotides outside the gene matches: 2. DNA for the CDR3: TGTGCCAGCAGTTACGGGGACAGGGTTTCACCCCTCCACTTT. Amino acids: CASSYGDRVSPLHF.

This clone was found a few times. The chain couples TRBV6-5 to TRBJ2-5; D possibly corresponds to TRBD2 (6 bases). Trimming left V 6 bases short and J 1 base short, with 9 bases between. The CDR3 loop spans 13 amino acids. Germline lookup yields CDR1 MNHEY and CDR2 SVGAGI. CDR3 bases: TGTGCCAGCAGGGTTAGCGGCCAAGAGACCCAGTACTTC. It encodes CASRVSGQETQYF.

This chain uses TRBV28 with TRBJ2-5; D uncertain. CDR1 is MDHEN and CDR2 is SYDVKM in the germline V gene. V was shortened by 3 bases and J by 5 bases, with 7 bases between the two germline ends. This CDR3 comprises 12 residues. CDR3 coding DNA: TGTGCCAGCAGTTTTGGGCGGGAGACCCAGTACTTC. This sequence encodes CASSFGRETQYF.

V usage is TRBV18 and J usage is TRBJ1-2, with D unclear. V lost 1 base, J lost 8 bases, and 11 bases lay in between. The length of the CDR3 is 13 residues. Per germline, CDR1 KGHSH and CDR2 LQKENI. CDR3 residues: CASSPRTSSGYTF. The CDR3 DNA follows: TGTGCCAGCTCACCACGGACGTCGTCCGGCTACACCTTC.

In its sample, this clone was seen once. This chain joins TRBV2 and TRBJ1-3; 7 bases line up with TRBD1. V shed 5 bases and J 0 bases; nucleotides not matched to a gene: 4. Germline V gives CDR1 SNHLY, CDR2 FYNNEI. The CDR3 is made up of 15 amino acids. CDR3 region: CASSSQGNSGNTIYF. The CDR3 DNA sequence: TGTGCCAGCAGTTCACAGGGGAACTCTGGAAACACCATATATTTT.

This clone was picked up many times. The J gene is TRBJ2-4, the V gene TRBV10-3; D is unclear. Germline V CDR1 and CDR2: ENHRY, SYGVKD. The CDR3 length is 13 residues. The V end lost 0 bases, the J end lost 9 bases, and 9 bases lay between the germline ends. The CDR3, as DNA: TGTGCCATCAGTGAGTCCTCAGACCCCATTCAGTACTTC. Translating gives CAISESSDPIQYF.